Listed here is a single T cell receptor (beta chain). With 6 bases removed from V and 1 base from J, the gap between germline ends came to 12 bases. Germline V CDR1 and CDR2: DFQATT, SNEGSKA (reference sequence). This CDR3 comprises 13 residues. From the reads, TCRdb called clonotypes with MiXCR, one entry per CDR3 protein. The table has about 260,000 distinct CDR3 sequences, approximately 8.3% seen once; the top ten hold approximately 15%. This specimen comes from a study of T cell repertoires in cytomegalovirus infection. Sequenced: PBMCs. This clonotype was obtained from a human donor in good health (CMV status not recorded). Some clones in this sample may be carry-over from other donors' samples. The chain is built from TRBV20-1 and TRBJ1-1; D unresolved. The CDR3 loop is CSAPDIKNTEAFF. For the CDR3, the DNA is TGCAGTGCCCCTGACATAAAGAACACTGAAGCTTTCTTT.